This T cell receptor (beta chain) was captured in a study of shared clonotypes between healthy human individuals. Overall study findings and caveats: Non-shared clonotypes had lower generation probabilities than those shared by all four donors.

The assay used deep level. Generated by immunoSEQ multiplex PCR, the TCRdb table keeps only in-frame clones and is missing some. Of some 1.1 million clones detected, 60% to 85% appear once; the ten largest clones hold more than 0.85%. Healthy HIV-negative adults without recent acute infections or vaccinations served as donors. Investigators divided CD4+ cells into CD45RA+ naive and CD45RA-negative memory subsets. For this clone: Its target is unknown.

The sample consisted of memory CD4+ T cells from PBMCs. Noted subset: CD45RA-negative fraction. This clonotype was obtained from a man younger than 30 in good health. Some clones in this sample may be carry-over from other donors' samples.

The DNA for the CDR3 is TGCGCCAGCAGCTTGGGGGATCTAAAGAAAGAGACCCAGTACTTC. This sequence encodes CASSLGDLKKETQYF. The chain has TRBV5-1 and TRBJ2-5, with D hard to call. Trimming pared 0 bases from V and 3 bases from J, leaving 12 bases between. CDR1 is SGHRS, CDR2 YFSETQ, per germline. The CDR3 extends over 15 amino acids.